This T cell receptor beta chain derives from a study of blood T cell repertoires in COVID-19. Study-level background: PBMCs, B-cell-depleted T cells, or T cells provided the cDNA or gDNA that made up the material.

The assay was immunoSEQ multiplex PCR, and TCRdb's table has in-frame clones only and misses some. The sample has 350,000 to 400,000 clones, around 89% seen once; the top ten hold around 0.95%. As for this clone: The same CDR3 also results from other DNA sequences found in this sample.

Across 20 to 25 US areas, participants ranged in age from about 18 to 100 years. This CDR3 contains 12 residues. Trimming cost V 2 bases and J 2 bases, with 6 bases left between them. Germline V lookup: CDR1 SQVTM, CDR2 ANQGSEA. This chain joins TRBV29-1 and TRBJ1-2, with a weak D call TRBD1 (6 bases). This receptor was obtained from a woman under 40 with acute COVID-19. The sample consisted of PBMCs or T cells enriched from blood (not recorded which). The CDR3 coding sequence is TGCAGCGTTGAACAGGGGAACTATGGCTACACCTTC. Encoded protein: CSVEQGNYGYTF. The variable domain in full, completed from reference TRBV29-1 and TRBJ1-2, reads SAVISQKPSRDICQRGTSLTIQCQVDSQVTMMFWYRQQPGQSLTLIATANQGSEATYESGFVIDKFPISRPNLTFSTLTVSNMSPEDSSIYLCSVEQGNYGYTFGSGTRLTVV.